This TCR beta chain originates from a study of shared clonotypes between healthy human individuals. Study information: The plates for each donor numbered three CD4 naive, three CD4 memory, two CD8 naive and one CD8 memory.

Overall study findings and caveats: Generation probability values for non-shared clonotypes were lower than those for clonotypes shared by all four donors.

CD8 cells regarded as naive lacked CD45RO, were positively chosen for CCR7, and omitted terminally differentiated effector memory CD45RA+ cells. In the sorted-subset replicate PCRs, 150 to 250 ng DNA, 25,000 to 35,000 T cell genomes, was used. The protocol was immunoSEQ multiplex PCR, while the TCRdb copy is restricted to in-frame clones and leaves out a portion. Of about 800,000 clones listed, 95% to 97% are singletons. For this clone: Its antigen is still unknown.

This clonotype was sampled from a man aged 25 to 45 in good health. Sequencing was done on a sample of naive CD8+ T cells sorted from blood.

The DNA for the CDR3 is TGTGCCAGCAGTTTCCTACGATCGGGATACAATGAGCAGTTCTTC. It is translated as CASSFLRSGYNEQFF. V and J are TRBV28 and TRBJ2-1; perhaps TRBD2 as D (5 bases). CDR1 is MDHEN, CDR2 SYDVKM, per germline. The CDR3 extends over 15 amino acids. The germline V and J ends were trimmed by 3 bases and 4 bases, with 13 bases remaining between them.